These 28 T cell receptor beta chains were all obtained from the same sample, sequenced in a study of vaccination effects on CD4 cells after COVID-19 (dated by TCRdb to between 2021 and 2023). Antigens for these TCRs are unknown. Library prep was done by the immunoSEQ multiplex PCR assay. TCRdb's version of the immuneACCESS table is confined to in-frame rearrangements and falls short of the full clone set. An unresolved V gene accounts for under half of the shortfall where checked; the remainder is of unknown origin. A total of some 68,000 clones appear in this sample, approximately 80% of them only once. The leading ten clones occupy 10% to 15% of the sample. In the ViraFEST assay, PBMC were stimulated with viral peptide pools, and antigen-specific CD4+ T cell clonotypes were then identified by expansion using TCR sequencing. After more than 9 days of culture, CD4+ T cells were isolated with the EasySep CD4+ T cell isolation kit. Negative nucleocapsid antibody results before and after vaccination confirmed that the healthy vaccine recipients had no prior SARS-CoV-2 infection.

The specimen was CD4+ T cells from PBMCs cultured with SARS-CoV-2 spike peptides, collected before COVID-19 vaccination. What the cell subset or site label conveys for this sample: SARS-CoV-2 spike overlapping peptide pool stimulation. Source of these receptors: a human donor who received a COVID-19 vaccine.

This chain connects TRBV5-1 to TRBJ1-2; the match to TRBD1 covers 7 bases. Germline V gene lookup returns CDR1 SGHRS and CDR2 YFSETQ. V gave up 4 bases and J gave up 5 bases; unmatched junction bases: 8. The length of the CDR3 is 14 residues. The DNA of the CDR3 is TGCGCCAGCAGCCAAGGGACAGAGATTTATGGCTACACCTTC. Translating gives CASSQGTEIYGYTF.

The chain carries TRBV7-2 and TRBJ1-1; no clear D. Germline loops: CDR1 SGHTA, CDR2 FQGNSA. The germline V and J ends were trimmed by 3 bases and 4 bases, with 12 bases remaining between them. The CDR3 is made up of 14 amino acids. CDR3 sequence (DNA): TGTGCCAGCAGCTTGTGGGGTAAAGGCACTGAAGCTTTCTTT. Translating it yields CASSLWGKGTEAFF.

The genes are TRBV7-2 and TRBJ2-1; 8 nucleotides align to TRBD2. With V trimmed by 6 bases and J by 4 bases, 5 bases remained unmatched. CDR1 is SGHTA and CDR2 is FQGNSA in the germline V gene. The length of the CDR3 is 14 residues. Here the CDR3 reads CASSRTSRYNEQFF. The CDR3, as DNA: TGTGCCAGCAGTAGGACTAGCAGATACAATGAGCAGTTCTTC.

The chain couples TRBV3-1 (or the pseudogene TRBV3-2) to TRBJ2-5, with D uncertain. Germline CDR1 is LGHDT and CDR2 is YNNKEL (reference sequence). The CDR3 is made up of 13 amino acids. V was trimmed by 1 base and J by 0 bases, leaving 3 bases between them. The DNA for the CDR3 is TGTGCCAGCAGCCAAGCGCACCAAGAGACCCAGTACTTC. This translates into CASSQAHQETQYF.

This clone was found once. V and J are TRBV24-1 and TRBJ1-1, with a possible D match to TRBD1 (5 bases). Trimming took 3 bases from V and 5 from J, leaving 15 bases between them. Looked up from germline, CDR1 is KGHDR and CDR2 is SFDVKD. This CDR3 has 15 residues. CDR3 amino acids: CATSDHRREGTEAFF. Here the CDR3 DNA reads TGTGCCACCAGTGATCATAGACGGGAGGGGACTGAAGCTTTCTTT.

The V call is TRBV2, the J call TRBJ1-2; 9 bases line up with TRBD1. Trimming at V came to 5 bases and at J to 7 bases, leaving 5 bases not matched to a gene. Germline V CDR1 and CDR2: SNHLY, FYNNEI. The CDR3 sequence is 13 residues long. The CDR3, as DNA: TGTGCCAGCAGTCGGGACAGGGAGAGTGGCTACACCTTC. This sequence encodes CASSRDRESGYTF.

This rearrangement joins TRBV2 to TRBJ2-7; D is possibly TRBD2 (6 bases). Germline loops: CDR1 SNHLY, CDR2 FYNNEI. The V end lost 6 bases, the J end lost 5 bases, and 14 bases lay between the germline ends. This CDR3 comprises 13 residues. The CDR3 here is CASREGPINEQYV. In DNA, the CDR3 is TGTGCCAGCAGGGAGGGGCCGATTAACGAGCAGTACGTC.

The chain's CDR3 is CASSTQGGRQPQHF. For the CDR3, the DNA is TGTGCCAGCAGTACCCAGGGCGGGCGTCAGCCCCAGCATTTT. The rearrangement links TRBV6-6 to TRBJ1-5; a possible D gene is TRBD1 (5 bases). CDR1 and CDR2 from the germline V gene are MNHNY and SVGAGI (reference sequence). The CDR3 totals 14 residues. The germline V and J ends were trimmed by 5 bases and 6 bases, with 14 bases remaining between them.

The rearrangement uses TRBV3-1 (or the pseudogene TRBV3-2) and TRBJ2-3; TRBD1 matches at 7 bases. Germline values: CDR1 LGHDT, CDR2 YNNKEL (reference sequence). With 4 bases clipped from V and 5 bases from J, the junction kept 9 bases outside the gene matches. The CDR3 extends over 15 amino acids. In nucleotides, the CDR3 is TGTGCCAGCAGCCTTGACAGGGTGTCAATAGATACGCAGTATTTT. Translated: CASSLDRVSIDTQYF.

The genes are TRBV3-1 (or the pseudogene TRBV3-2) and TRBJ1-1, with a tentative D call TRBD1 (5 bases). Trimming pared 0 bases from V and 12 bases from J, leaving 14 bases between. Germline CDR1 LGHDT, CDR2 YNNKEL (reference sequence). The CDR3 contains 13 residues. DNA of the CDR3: TGTGCCAGCAGCCAAGAATTGGGGGGGAAAACTTTCTTT. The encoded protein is CASSQELGGKTFF.

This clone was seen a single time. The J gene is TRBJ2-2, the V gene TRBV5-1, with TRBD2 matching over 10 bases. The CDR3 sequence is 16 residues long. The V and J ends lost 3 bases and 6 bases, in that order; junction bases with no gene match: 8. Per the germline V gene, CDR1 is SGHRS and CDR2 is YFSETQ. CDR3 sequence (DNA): TGCGCCAGCAGCTCGACAGCGGGGGGGGATTCCGGGGAGCTGTTTTTT. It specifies CASSSTAGGDSGELFF.

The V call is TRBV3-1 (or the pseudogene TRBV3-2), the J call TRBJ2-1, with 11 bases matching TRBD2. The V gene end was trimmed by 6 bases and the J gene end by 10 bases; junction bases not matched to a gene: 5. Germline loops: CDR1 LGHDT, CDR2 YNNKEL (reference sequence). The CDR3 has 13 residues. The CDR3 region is CASSFGTSGEQFF. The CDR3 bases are TGTGCCAGCAGTTTCGGGACTAGCGGAGAGCAGTTCTTC.

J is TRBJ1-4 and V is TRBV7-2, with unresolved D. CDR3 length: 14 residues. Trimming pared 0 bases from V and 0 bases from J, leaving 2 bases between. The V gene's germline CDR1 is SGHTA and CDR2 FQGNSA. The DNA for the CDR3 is TGTGCCAGCAGCTTAGCGGCAACTAATGAAAAACTGTTTTTT. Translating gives CASSLAATNEKLFF.

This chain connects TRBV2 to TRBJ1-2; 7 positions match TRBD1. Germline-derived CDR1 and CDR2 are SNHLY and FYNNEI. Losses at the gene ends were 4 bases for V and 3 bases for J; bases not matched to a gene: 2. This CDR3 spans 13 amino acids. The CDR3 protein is CASSGQGDYGYTF. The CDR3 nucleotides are TGTGCCAGCAGTGGGCAGGGGGACTATGGCTACACCTTC.

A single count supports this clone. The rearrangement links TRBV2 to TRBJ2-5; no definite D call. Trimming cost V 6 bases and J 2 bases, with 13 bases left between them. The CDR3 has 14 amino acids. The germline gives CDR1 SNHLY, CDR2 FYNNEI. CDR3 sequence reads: CASRAGSGQETQYF. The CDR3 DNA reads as TGTGCCAGCAGAGCCGGTTCTGGGCAAGAGACCCAGTACTTC. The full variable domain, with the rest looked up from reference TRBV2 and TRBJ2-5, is EPEVTQTPSHQVTQMGQEVILRCVPISNHLYFYWYRQILGQKVEFLVSFYNNEISEKSEIFDDQFSVERPDGSNFTLKIRSTKLEDSAMYFCASRAGSGQETQYFGPGTRLLVL.

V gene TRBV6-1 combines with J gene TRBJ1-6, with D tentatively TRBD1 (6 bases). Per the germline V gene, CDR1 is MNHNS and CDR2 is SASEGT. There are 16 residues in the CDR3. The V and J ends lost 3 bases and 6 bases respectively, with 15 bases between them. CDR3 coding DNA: TGTGCCAGCAGTGAGCTAAGCGGCAGGGGTAATTCACCCCTCCACTTT. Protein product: CASSELSGRGNSPLHF.

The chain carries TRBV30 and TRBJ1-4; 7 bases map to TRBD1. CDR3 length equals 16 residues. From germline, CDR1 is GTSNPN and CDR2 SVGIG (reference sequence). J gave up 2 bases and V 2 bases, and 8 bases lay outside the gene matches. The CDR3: CAWSHQLQGTNEKLFF. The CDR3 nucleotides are TGTGCCTGGAGTCATCAACTACAGGGGACTAATGAAAAACTGTTTTTT.

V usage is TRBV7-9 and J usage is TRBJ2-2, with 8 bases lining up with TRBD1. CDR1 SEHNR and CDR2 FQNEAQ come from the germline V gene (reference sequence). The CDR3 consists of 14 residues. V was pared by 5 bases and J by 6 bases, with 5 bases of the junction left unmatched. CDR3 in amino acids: CASSGPTGAGELFF. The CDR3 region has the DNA TGTGCCAGCAGCGGACCGACAGGGGCCGGGGAGCTGTTTTTT.

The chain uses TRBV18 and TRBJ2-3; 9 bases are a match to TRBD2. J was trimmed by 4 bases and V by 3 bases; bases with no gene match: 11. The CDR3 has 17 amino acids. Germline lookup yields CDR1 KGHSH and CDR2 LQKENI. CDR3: CASSPASSGVGSDTQYF. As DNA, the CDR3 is TGTGCCAGCTCACCGGCATCTAGCGGGGTCGGGTCAGATACGCAGTATTTT.

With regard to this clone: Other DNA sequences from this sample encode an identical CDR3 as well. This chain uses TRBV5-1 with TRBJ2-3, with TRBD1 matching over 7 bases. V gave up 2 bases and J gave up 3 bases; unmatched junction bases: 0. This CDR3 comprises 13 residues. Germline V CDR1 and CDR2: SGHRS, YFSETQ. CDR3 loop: CASSLQGTDTQYF. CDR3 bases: TGCGCCAGCAGCTTACAGGGGACAGATACGCAGTATTTT.

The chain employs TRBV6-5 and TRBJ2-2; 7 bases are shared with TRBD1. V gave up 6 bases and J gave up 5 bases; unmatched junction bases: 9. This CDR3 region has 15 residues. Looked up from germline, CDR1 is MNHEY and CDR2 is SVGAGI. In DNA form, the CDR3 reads TGTGCCAGCAGACCACAGGGGCGATCGACCGGGGAGCTGTTTTTT. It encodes CASRPQGRSTGELFF.

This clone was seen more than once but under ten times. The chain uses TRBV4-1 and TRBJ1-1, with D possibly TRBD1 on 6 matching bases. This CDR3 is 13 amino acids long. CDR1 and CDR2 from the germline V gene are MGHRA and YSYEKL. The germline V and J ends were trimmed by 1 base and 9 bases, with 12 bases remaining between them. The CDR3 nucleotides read TGCGCCAGCAGCCAAGTGAACAGGGAACAAGCTTTCTTT. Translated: CASSQVNREQAFF.

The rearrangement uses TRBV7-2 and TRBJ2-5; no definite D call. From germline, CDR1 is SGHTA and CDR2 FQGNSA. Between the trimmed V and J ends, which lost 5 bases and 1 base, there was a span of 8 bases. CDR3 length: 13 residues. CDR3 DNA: TGTGCCAGCAGCATCAGAATCCAAGAGACCCAGTACTTC. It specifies CASSIRIQETQYF.

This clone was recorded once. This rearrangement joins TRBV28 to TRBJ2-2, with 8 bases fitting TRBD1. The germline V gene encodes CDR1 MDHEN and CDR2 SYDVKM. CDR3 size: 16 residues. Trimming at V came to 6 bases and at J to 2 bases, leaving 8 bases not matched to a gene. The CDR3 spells CASRTTGTGNTGELFF. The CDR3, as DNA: TGTGCCAGCAGAACAACCGGGACAGGAAACACCGGGGAGCTGTTTTTT.

The CDR3 nucleotides are TGTGCCAGCAGCCCACGGGGGGGCGCGAACACCGGGGAGCTGTTTTTT. As protein: CASSPRGGANTGELFF. The chain couples TRBV6-2 or TRBV6-3 to TRBJ2-2, with 8 bases matching TRBD2. CDR3 length: 16 residues. Germline CDR1 reads MNHEY; CDR2 reads SVGEGT. V lost 6 bases to trimming and J lost 0 bases; unmatched junction nucleotides: 6.

CDR3 loop: CASGDAGGYNSPLHF. DNA of the CDR3: TGTGCCTCAGGGGACGCAGGGGGCTATAATTCACCCCTCCACTTT. This chain links TRBV30 with TRBJ1-6; 7 bases agree with TRBD1. The CDR3 consists of 15 residues. The ends lost 7 bases at V and 3 bases at J; junction bases unmatched: 9. Germline V gene lookup returns CDR1 GTSNPN and CDR2 SVGIG (reference sequence).

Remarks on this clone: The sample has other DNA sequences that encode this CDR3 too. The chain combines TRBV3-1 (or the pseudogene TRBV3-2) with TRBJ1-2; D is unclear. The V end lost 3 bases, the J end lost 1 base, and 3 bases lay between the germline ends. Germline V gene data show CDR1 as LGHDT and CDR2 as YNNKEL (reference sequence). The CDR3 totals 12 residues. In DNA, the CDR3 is TGTGCCAGCAGCCAGGGTAACTATGGCTACACCTTC. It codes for CASSQGNYGYTF.

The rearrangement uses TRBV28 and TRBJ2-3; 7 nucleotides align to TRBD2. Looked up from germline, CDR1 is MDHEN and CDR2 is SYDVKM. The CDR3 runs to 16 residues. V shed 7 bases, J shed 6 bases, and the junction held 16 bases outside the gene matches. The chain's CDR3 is CASTGGRVVPRDTQYF. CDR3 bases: TGTGCCAGCACCGGAGGGAGGGTAGTGCCCAGGGATACGCAGTATTTT.